The 22 T cell receptor beta chains below come from one sample, sequenced in a study of OX40 agonist ivuxolimab in advanced cancers. TCRdb's table, derived via immunoSEQ multiplex PCR, lists solely in-frame clones and lacks some. The sample lists fewer than 100,000 clones; roughly 80% were seen once. Specimen: CD4+ or CD8+ T cells sorted from blood, collected in a trial of the OX40 agonist ivuxolimab. These receptors came from an adult with an advanced solid tumor such as melanoma, head and neck, liver or kidney cancer.

The rearrangement joins TRBV4-1 to TRBJ2-2; 8 bases align to TRBD1. This CDR3 has 16 amino acids. V lost 0 bases to trimming and J lost 6 bases; unmatched junction nucleotides: 6. Per germline, CDR1 MGHRA and CDR2 YSYEKL. CDR3 nucleotides: TGCGCCAGCAGCCAAGACCCAGGGGGCAGCGCCGGGGAGCTGTTTTTT. Protein: CASSQDPGGSAGELFF.

In its sample, this clone was seen once. The rearrangement links TRBV29-1 to TRBJ2-3; TRBD1 matches at 7 bases. Trimming cost V 5 bases and J 4 bases; bases outside gene matches: 12. The CDR3 loop spans 15 amino acids. Germline assignment: CDR1 SQVTM and CDR2 ANQGSEA. The CDR3 nucleotides read TGCAGCGTTACTGACAGGGCCCAAACGGCAGATACGCAGTATTTT. Translation: CSVTDRAQTADTQYF.

The V call is TRBV10-3, the J call TRBJ2-7; D is perhaps TRBD2 (6 bases). The CDR3 runs 12 residues. The germline V gene encodes CDR1 ENHRY and CDR2 SYGVKD. Trimming left V 6 bases short and J 6 bases short, with 12 bases between. DNA for the CDR3: TGTGCCATCAGGGACACCGGGAGCGAGCAGTACTTC. It translates to CAIRDTGSEQYF.

The CDR3 reads CASSPSGPQETQYF. DNA of the CDR3: TGTGCCAGCTCTCCTAGCGGGCCACAAGAGACCCAGTACTTC. The chain links TRBV18 to TRBJ2-5, with TRBD2 matching over 8 bases. With 6 bases clipped from V and 2 bases from J, the junction kept 5 bases outside the gene matches. Per germline, CDR1 KGHSH and CDR2 LQKENI. The CDR3 totals 14 residues.

The chain couples TRBV18 to TRBJ1-1; 7 bases line up with TRBD1. Germline trimming cut 2 bases from V and 1 base from J; bases unmatched to any gene: 1. Germline assignment: CDR1 KGHSH and CDR2 LQKENI. CDR3 length: 14 amino acids. The CDR3: CASSPRDRNTEAFF. In DNA form, the CDR3 reads TGTGCCAGCTCACCAAGGGACAGGAACACTGAAGCTTTCTTT.

The V gene is TRBV29-1, the J gene TRBJ2-5; D is undetermined. The CDR3 has 13 residues. V lost 6 bases and J lost 1, with 12 bases in between. Per germline, CDR1 SQVTM and CDR2 ANQGSEA. The CDR3 region has the DNA TGCAGCGTCCGGGCCTCAACCCAAGAGACCCAGTACTTC. Translating it yields CSVRASTQETQYF.

This chain joins TRBV6-1 and TRBJ1-1; a weak D match, TRBD1 (6 bases). CDR1 and CDR2 (germline): MNHNS, SASEGT. The ends were cut back, 5 bases at V and 2 bases at J, with 12 bases in the middle. The CDR3 totals 14 residues. The CDR3 nucleotides read TGTGCCAGCAGTAAGCAGGGGCAAAACACTGAAGCTTTCTTT. It specifies CASSKQGQNTEAFF.

This clone was counted a single time. The chain carries TRBV18 and TRBJ2-5; D gene ambiguous. Germline-derived CDR1 and CDR2 are KGHSH and LQKENI. This CDR3 has 13 residues. The V and J ends lost 0 bases and 1 base respectively, with 3 bases between them. CDR3 amino acids: CASSPPGQETQYF. The CDR3 region has the DNA TGTGCCAGCTCACCACCGGGCCAAGAGACCCAGTACTTC.

V usage is TRBV2 and J usage is TRBJ1-1, with 7 bases matching TRBD1. Germline values: CDR1 SNHLY, CDR2 FYNNEI. J lost 8 bases, V lost 4 bases, and 4 bases had no gene match. There are 12 residues in the CDR3. The DNA for the CDR3 is TGTGCCAGCAGTGCACAGGGGTTCGAAGCTTTCTTT. This encodes CASSAQGFEAFF.

The V call is TRBV6-5, the J call TRBJ1-1; D not certain. V was pared by 4 bases and J by 4 bases, with 13 bases between. CDR3 length equals 14 residues. Per the germline V gene, CDR1 is MNHEY and CDR2 is SVGAGI. Here the CDR3 DNA reads TGTGCCAGCAGTTTTCGGCGGGCAGGCACTGAAGCTTTCTTT. Translated, it gives CASSFRRAGTEAFF.

This clone was found once. The rearrangement joins TRBV9 to TRBJ1-5; a possible D gene is TRBD1 (5 bases). Trimming stripped 0 bases from V and 6 bases from J, with 10 bases between. The CDR3 consists of 14 residues. Per the germline V gene, CDR1 is SGDLS and CDR2 is YYNGEE. The CDR3 DNA sequence: TGTGCCAGCAGCGTAGGCGGGGGTCTTCAGCCCCAGCATTTT. It encodes CASSVGGGLQPQHF.

V gene TRBV28 combines with J gene TRBJ1-5; the D is unclear. The CDR3 consists of 16 residues. Trimming cost V 4 bases and J 1 base, with 14 bases left between them. Per germline, CDR1 MDHEN and CDR2 SYDVKM. CDR3 region: CASSSPVPGSNQPQHF. The CDR3 nucleotides are TGTGCCAGCAGTTCCCCTGTCCCGGGGAGCAATCAGCCCCAGCATTTT.

In this sample, this clone turned up a few times. The rearrangement uses TRBV10-1 and TRBJ1-6; D not certain. Trimming removed 3 bases from V and 5 bases from J, with 2 bases in between. Germline V lookup: CDR1 WNHNN, CDR2 SYGVQD (reference sequence). The CDR3 runs to 12 residues. Here the CDR3 DNA reads TGCGCCAGCAGTGATCATAATTCACCCCTCCACTTT. Protein sequence: CASSDHNSPLHF.

J is TRBJ2-7 and V is TRBV14, with TRBD2 matching 8 bases. The CDR3 is 16 residues long. Germline V gene sequence: CDR1 SGHDN, CDR2 FVKESK. The ends lost 4 bases at V and 3 bases at J; junction bases unmatched: 11. CDR3 DNA: TGTGCCAGCAGCCGCACTCAGACTAGCGCCGTCTACGAGCAGTACTTC. This gives the protein CASSRTQTSAVYEQYF.

This clone showed up just a few times. The rearrangement links TRBV6-6 to TRBJ2-7; D is tentatively TRBD1 or TRBD2 (6 bases each). Looked up from germline, CDR1 is MNHNY and CDR2 is SVGAGI (reference sequence). V gave up 5 bases and J gave up 6 bases, with 14 bases separating them. The CDR3 has 13 residues. The CDR3 DNA follows: TGTGCCAGCAGTACTGGGGGGCTAGGCGAGCAGTACTTC. Its protein is CASSTGGLGEQYF.

This chain connects TRBV6-1 to TRBJ2-2; 8 bases agree with TRBD1. Losses at the gene ends were 9 bases for V and 5 bases for J; bases not matched to a gene: 11. Germline V gene data show CDR1 as MNHNS and CDR2 as SASEGT. The CDR3 loop spans 15 amino acids. DNA for the CDR3: TGTGCCAGTTATTCGACAGGGGTTTGGACCGGGGAGCTGTTTTTT. This encodes CASYSTGVWTGELFF.

This clone is a singleton in its sample. This chain connects TRBV29-1 to TRBJ1-3; D gene ambiguous. Trimming cost V 6 bases and J 0 bases, with 9 bases left between them. CDR1 is SQVTM, CDR2 ANQGSEA, per germline. CDR3 size: 13 residues. DNA of the CDR3: TGCAGCGTGGCCCATACCTCTGGAAACACCATATATTTT. Translating it yields CSVAHTSGNTIYF.

The chain is built from TRBV19 and TRBJ2-1; maybe TRBD1 (6 bases). Looked up from germline, CDR1 is LNHDA and CDR2 is SQIVND (reference sequence). The CDR3 is 14 residues long. V was shortened by 6 bases and J by 5 bases, with 14 bases between the two germline ends. The CDR3 sequence: CASRPGHPNNEQFF. DNA for the CDR3: TGTGCCAGTAGACCGGGACACCCCAACAATGAGCAGTTCTTC. The whole variable domain, filled in from reference TRBV19 and TRBJ2-1, reads DGGITQSPKYLFRKEGQNVTLSCEQNLNHDAMYWYRQDPGQGLRLIYYSQIVNDFQKGDIAEGYSVSREKKESFPLTVTSAQKNPTAFYLCASRPGHPNNEQFFGPGTRLTVL.

This clone occurred a few times. The V and J genes are TRBV11-2 and TRBJ1-6; no reliable D call. CDR3 length: 13 amino acids. The germline V gene has CDR1 SGHAT and CDR2 FQNNGV. V dropped 4 bases and J dropped 6 bases, with 7 bases sitting between them. CDR3 DNA sequence: TGTGCCAGCAGCTCGAGTATTAATTCACCCCTCCACTTT. It codes for CASSSSINSPLHF. Variable domain in full (rest from reference TRBV11-2 and TRBJ1-6): EAGVAQSPRYKIIEKRQSVAFWCNPISGHATLYWYQQILGQGPKLLIQFQNNGVVDDSQLPKDRFSAERLKGVDSTLKIQPAKLEDSAVYLCASSSSINSPLHFGNGTRLTVT.

The gene calls are TRBV5-1 and TRBJ1-3; 9 bases are shared with TRBD1. CDR1 is SGHRS, CDR2 YFSETQ, per germline. Germline trimming cut 5 bases from V and 7 bases from J; bases unmatched to any gene: 7. The CDR3 consists of 14 residues. CDR3: CASSSGTGSNTIYF. The CDR3 DNA is TGCGCCAGCAGTTCCGGGACAGGGTCTAACACCATATATTTT.

This chain uses TRBV5-1 with TRBJ2-1; D gene ambiguous. V was pared by 5 bases and J by 6 bases, with 12 bases between. Per germline, CDR1 SGHRS and CDR2 YFSETQ. This CDR3 is 13 amino acids long. The CDR3 sequence: CASRAASLNEQFF. DNA of the CDR3: TGCGCCAGCAGGGCAGCGTCTCTCAATGAGCAGTTCTTC.

This clone was observed a single time. The chain is built from TRBV5-1 and TRBJ2-3; D is ambiguous. V lost 4 bases, J lost 1 base, and 4 bases lay in between. Germline CDR1 and CDR2: SGHRS and YFSETQ. There are 12 residues in the CDR3. The CDR3 nucleotides read TGCGCCAGCAGCCACGGCACAGATACGCAGTATTTT. Amino acid sequence: CASSHGTDTQYF.